This TCR beta chain was observed in a study of blood T cell repertoires in COVID-19 (dated by TCRdb to 2019 to 2021). General notes on the study: Collaborator samples came from the United States, Italy and Spain and covered acute and convalescent phases of COVID-19. The material from the prospective study consisted of cDNA or gDNA derived from T cells, B-cell-depleted T cells, or PBMCs. A de-identified subject ID, COVID-19 status, age in years and sex were almost always included in the sample metadata. Deeply sampled blood TCRbeta repertoires from subjects exposed to, actively infected with, or recovered from COVID-19 were included in the dataset. Samples were obtained from the ongoing ImmuneRACE study (first 160 participants) and from about 1,300 subjects provided by 6 global collaborators. A freely available public database, intended as a resource for researchers studying the immune response to SARS-CoV-2, is where the repertoires were released. Where available, HLA class I and class II types were taken from metadata supplied by the sample provider and were not determined by assay-based typing.

What the authors observed across the whole study: The quantity of clinical and demographic metadata differed by source and by participant and was supplied without curation.

Taken from the germline V gene, the CDR1 and CDR2 loops are KGHDR and SFDVKD. Spanning cysteine to phenylalanine, the CDR3 consists of 16 amino acids. Only CDR3 DNA remains: 48 bases, in frame from the first base. Relative to germline, V is missing 2 bases and J is missing 13 bases, with 12 bases of the junction outside any gene match. TCRbeta CDR3 regions were amplified from genomic DNA by means of the immunoSEQ Assay, a bias-controlled multiplex PCR. On the authors' methods: Within the assay, amplification of reference gene primers was used to estimate how many nucleated cells each sample contained. To quantify the absolute abundance of each unique TCRbeta CDR3 rearrangement, sequence reads were collapsed and filtered. Productive Simpson clonality was computed per sample as the square root of Simpson's diversity index over productive rearrangements. Imported from immuneACCESS, the table was reduced by TCRdb to in-frame sequences with V and J called. These copies leave out some clones; in studies compared against another copy, an unresolved V gene accounts for under half, and the cause of the remainder is not known. V and J calls and clone size follow that table, whereas D and trimming were derived from the DNA. A total of fewer than 250,000 clones appear in this sample, 80% to 85% of them only once. The top ten constitute about 8.9% of the sample.

Notes on this clone: The clone's antigen remains unknown. Base qualities are not recorded, but no much larger clone differs from it by a single base.

Enrolling through a virtual design, the prospective study's participants ranged in age from roughly 18 to 100 years and lived across 24 United States geographic areas. In the prospective study, participants were assigned to cohorts based on the clinical history participants reported in a screening survey and a study questionnaire. Each participant in the prospective study had whole blood, serum and a nasopharyngeal or oropharyngeal swab collected by mobile phlebotomists. Over a roughly 2-month period, participants in the prospective study had the option of providing additional blood draws and questionnaires. Before DNA extraction, blood samples from the prospective study were shipped at room temperature or frozen.

The clonotype originates from a woman between 50 and 59 years old with acute COVID-19. The chain is made from TRBV24-1 and TRBJ2-1, with TRBD1 matching 11 junction bases. Input material: PBMCs or T cells enriched from blood (not recorded which). The CDR3 protein sequence reads: CATSDSRTGGHPPQFF. Here is the DNA: TGTGCCACCAGTGATTCCCGGACAGGGGGCCACCCTCCCCAGTTCTTC.